Given below is one T cell receptor (beta chain) in context. The target antigen is unknown. The CDR3 has 14 residues. Germline V gene lookup returns CDR1 SGHRS and CDR2 YFSETQ. V was shortened by 3 bases and J by 4 bases, with 12 bases between the two germline ends. The sample originates from a study of cytomegalovirus exposure and HLA in healthy donors. Study observations and caveats: In an earlier analysis, productive rearrangement rates for most beta V segments clustered near 87% or 30%.

Use of 60 Vbeta and 13 Jbeta primers characterized the PCR. Generated by immunoSEQ multiplex PCR, the TCRdb table keeps only in-frame clones and is missing some. This sample's clone table lists about 160,000 clones. The sample consisted of PBMCs. The receptor's source is a woman aged 60 to 75 in good health and CMV-seronegative. The chain recombines TRBV5-1 with TRBJ2-3, with D possibly matching TRBD1 (5 bases). The DNA of the CDR3 is TGCGCCAGCAGCTGGCAGGGTTCTGCAGATACGCAGTATTTT. Amino acids: CASSWQGSADTQYF.